The clone carrying this TCR beta chain appeared a few times. The sample comes from a study of cytomegalovirus exposure and HLA in healthy donors. The CDR3 sequence is 19 residues long. With V trimmed by 0 bases and J by 1 base, 6 bases remained unmatched. Germline V CDR1 and CDR2: KGHSH, LQKENI. Researchers ran the PCR with 60 Vbeta and 13 Jbeta primers. Here immunoSEQ multiplex PCR was the method, and the copy in TCRdb shows in-frame clones only, minus some. The data hold more than 95,000 clones, with roughly 73% observed a single time. The V and J genes are TRBV18 and TRBJ2-2, with TRBD2 matching over 12 bases. The TCR was taken from a woman aged 40-49 years in good health and CMV-seropositive. The sequencing sample was made of PBMCs. The CDR3 coding sequence is TGTGCCAGCTCACCACCCCTAGCGGGAGGGAGACTGAACACCGGGGAGCTGTTTTTT. It yields the protein CASSPPLAGGRLNTGELFF.